This TCR beta chain was captured in a study of memory CD4+ T cells and cytomegalovirus serostatus. Study-wide findings and caveats: Median bootstrapped AUC for CMV status was about 0.96 originally, about 0.9 US-trained. CD4+ memory repertoires contained about two fifths of the 164 reported CMV TCRbeta sequences.

Single viable CD3+CD4+CD8-CD45RO+ cells were sorted as the memory CD4+ T cells. Serum IgG to CMV pp150, pp28, p38 and p52 defined serostatus. V was clipped by 4 bases and J by 3 bases, with 10 bases between them. Germline V CDR1 and CDR2: SNHLY, FYNNEI. CDR3 length: 13 residues. As handled by the study authors: After removing out-of-frame reads, around 2,100,000 distinct TCRbeta sequences remained. Generated by immunoSEQ multiplex PCR, the TCRdb table keeps only in-frame clones and is missing some. Clone size and the V and J calls come from that table; the DNA yielded D and trimming. The sample holds 30,000 to 40,000 clones, 60% to 85% seen once. Worth noting for this clone: The antigen remains unidentified.

The sequencing input was memory CD4+ T cells from blood. The clonotype comes from an adult in good health and CMV-seronegative. The J gene is TRBJ2-7, the V gene TRBV2; D perhaps matches TRBD2 (5 bases). CDR3 loop: CASSARTGYEQYF. CDR3 nucleotide sequence: TGTGCCAGCAGTGCCAGGACTGGCTACGAGCAGTACTTC.